Following are 23 T cell receptor beta chains from one sample sequenced in a study of shared clonotypes between healthy human individuals (TCRdb year 2020). CD8 naive samples consisted of CD45RO-negative cells that were positively selected for CCR7, yielding a CD45RA+CCR7+ population without TemRA cells. Libraries came from the immunoSEQ multiplex PCR assay. TCRdb limited this immuneACCESS table to in-frame rearrangements with V and J called. A share of clones is missing; checked studies link under half to unresolved V genes, and the rest is unexplained. In all, the sample holds about 2.1 million clones, and over 85% of those were seen once. The ten largest clonotypes hold more than 1.5% of the sample. Material for sequencing was naive CD8+ T cells from PBMCs. This specimen's cell subset or site label, per the study, means: CD45RA+CCR7+. The receptor source for this set is a man between 18 and 35 years old in good health. Some clones in this sample may be carry-over from other donors' samples.

This chain joins TRBV5-1 and TRBJ2-7, with 8 bases aligning to TRBD1. The V gene's germline CDR1 is SGHRS and CDR2 YFSETQ. This CDR3 is 16 amino acids long. V shed 0 bases and J 7 bases; nucleotides not matched to a gene: 12. In nucleotides, the CDR3 is TGCGCCAGCAGCTTGGCCGTGGCAGGGGGCAACAGGGAGCAGTACTTC. Its translation: CASSLAVAGGNREQYF.

This sequence joins TRBV4-2 and TRBJ2-1; no definite D call. V lost 4 bases and J 0 bases, leaving 10 bases between the germline ends. The length of the CDR3 is 15 residues. Per the germline V gene, CDR1 is LGHNA and CDR2 is YNFKEQ. The CDR3 is CASSPGWSSYNEQFF. The CDR3 DNA is TGTGCCAGCAGCCCCGGGTGGAGCTCCTACAATGAGCAGTTCTTC.

The chain combines TRBV6-1 with TRBJ2-7, with D possibly matching TRBD2 (5 bases). The length of the CDR3 is 15 residues. The germline V gene encodes CDR1 MNHNS and CDR2 SASEGT. V was trimmed by 3 bases and J by 0 bases, leaving 12 bases between them. The CDR3 here is CASSERASSSYEQYF. CDR3 nucleotide sequence: TGTGCCAGCAGTGAGAGGGCCAGCAGCTCCTACGAGCAGTACTTC.

V and J are TRBV7-9 and TRBJ2-3; D remains ambiguous. This CDR3 contains 16 residues. Germline CDR1 reads SEHNR; CDR2 reads FQNEAQ (reference sequence). V lost 6 bases, J lost 4 bases, and 20 bases lay in between. Written as DNA, the CDR3 is TGTGCCAGCAGACCTCATTTTCGCGGCGGCGCAGATACGCAGTATTTT. This codes for CASRPHFRGGADTQYF.

The chain carries TRBV29-1 and TRBJ2-6; D is unclear. CDR1 is SQVTM, CDR2 ANQGSEA, per germline. The V end was cut by 7 bases, the J end by 2 bases, with 9 bases between. The CDR3 totals 13 residues. The CDR3 sequence is CSARTTGANVLTF. CDR3 DNA: TGCAGCGCCCGGACCACTGGGGCCAACGTCCTGACTTTC.

The V gene is TRBV11-2, the J gene TRBJ2-3; D gene uncertain. The germline V and J ends were trimmed by 6 bases and 2 bases, with 18 bases remaining between them. This CDR3 is 16 amino acids long. The germline CDR1 and CDR2 sequences are SGHAT and FQNNGV. The CDR3 bases are TGTGCCAGCAGTTCCCTCCCGGGCGGATACACAGATACGCAGTATTTT. This gives the protein CASSSLPGGYTDTQYF.

A single count supports this clone. V usage is TRBV5-6 and J usage is TRBJ2-7, with D uncertain. The CDR3 is 14 amino acids. V lost 4 bases and J 3 bases, leaving 14 bases between the germline ends. Per the germline V gene, CDR1 is SGHDT and CDR2 is YYEEEE. The CDR3 loop is CASSPGWGFYEQYF. In nucleotides, the CDR3 is TGTGCCAGCAGCCCGGGTTGGGGATTCTACGAGCAGTACTTC.

The CDR3 is CASRESPRPSSYNEQFF. CDR3 in DNA: TGTGCCAGCCGGGAGAGTCCCAGGCCAAGCTCCTACAATGAGCAGTTCTTC. J is TRBJ2-1 and V is TRBV7-8; tentative D call: TRBD2 (6 bases). Germline values: CDR1 SGHVS, CDR2 FQNEAQ. Trimming left V 8 bases short and J 0 bases short, with 20 bases between. The CDR3 has 17 residues.

J is TRBJ1-2 and V is TRBV9; weak D call: TRBD1 (5 bases). With 3 bases removed from V and 3 bases from J, the gap between germline ends came to 24 bases. This CDR3 is 18 amino acids long. CDR1 and CDR2 from the germline V gene are SGDLS and YYNGEE. This chain's CDR3 is CASSGPGRKAPGDYGYTF. The CDR3 nucleotides read TGTGCCAGCAGCGGGCCGGGACGGAAAGCCCCTGGGGACTATGGCTACACCTTC.

V and J are TRBV2 and TRBJ1-4; D is uncertain. Germline V gene lookup returns CDR1 SNHLY and CDR2 FYNNEI. The V end lost 3 bases, the J end lost 8 bases, and 10 bases lay between the germline ends. This CDR3 is built from 13 residues. The DNA for the CDR3 is TGTGCCAGCAGTGAGATCGTGGGCGAAAAACTGTTTTTT. Protein sequence: CASSEIVGEKLFF.

Only one count was recorded for this clone. The genes are TRBV10-3 and TRBJ2-1, with 7 bases matching TRBD1. J was trimmed by 3 bases and V by 2 bases; bases with no gene match: 7. Germline V gene lookup returns CDR1 ENHRY and CDR2 SYGVKD. The length of the CDR3 is 16 residues. CDR3 nucleotide sequence: TGTGCCATCAGTGAGCCCCCACAGGGGATCTACAATGAGCAGTTCTTC. Translation gives CAISEPPQGIYNEQFF.

V is TRBV7-2 and J is TRBJ2-1; a possible D gene is TRBD2 (5 bases). The CDR3 has 14 residues. Germline lookup yields CDR1 SGHTA and CDR2 FQGNSA. With 2 bases removed from V and 2 bases from J, the gap between germline ends came to 7 bases. The CDR3 loop reads CASSLTGTYNEQFF. Here the CDR3 DNA reads TGTGCCAGCAGCTTAACCGGGACCTACAATGAGCAGTTCTTC.

J is TRBJ2-7 and V is TRBV6-1; 8 nucleotides match TRBD2. The CDR3 runs 14 residues. With V trimmed by 6 bases and J by 0 bases, 4 bases remained unmatched. Per the germline V gene, CDR1 is MNHNS and CDR2 is SASEGT. CDR3 in amino acids: CASRVAGSSYEQYF. Here the CDR3 DNA reads TGTGCCAGCAGGGTAGCGGGGAGCTCCTACGAGCAGTACTTC.

V and J are TRBV4-3 and TRBJ2-7; D is ambiguous. Germline lookup yields CDR1 LGHNA and CDR2 YSLEER. CDR3 length: 16 residues. With 3 bases removed from V and 0 bases from J, the gap between germline ends came to 15 bases. CDR3 protein: CASSHRLGGFSYEQYF. The CDR3 bases are TGCGCCAGCAGCCATCGCTTGGGTGGTTTCTCCTACGAGCAGTACTTC.

J is TRBJ2-5 and V is TRBV19, with 8 nucleotides matching TRBD1. Germline V lookup: CDR1 LNHDA, CDR2 SQIVND (reference sequence). The CDR3 loop spans 14 amino acids. Germline trimming cut 3 bases from V and 2 bases from J; bases unmatched to any gene: 2. CDR3 sequence: CASSINRGQETQYF. In DNA form, the CDR3 reads TGTGCCAGTAGTATTAACAGGGGGCAAGAGACCCAGTACTTC.

The chain recombines TRBV28 with TRBJ1-4; TRBD1 is a possible D gene (6 bases). Looked up from germline, CDR1 is MDHEN and CDR2 is SYDVKM. V gave up 6 bases and J gave up 7 bases, with 9 bases separating them. The CDR3 sequence is 12 residues long. The CDR3 DNA follows: TGTGCCAGCAGAGACAGGAGTGAAAAACTGTTTTTT. Amino acid sequence: CASRDRSEKLFF.

This chain joins TRBV27 and TRBJ1-1; no clear D gene. Germline V gives CDR1 MNHEY, CDR2 SMNVEV (reference sequence). The CDR3 extends over 14 amino acids. The V gene lost 2 bases and the J gene lost 0 bases, with 7 bases spanning the gap. Here the CDR3 DNA reads TGTGCCAGCAGTTTAGACTTTCTGAACACTGAAGCTTTCTTT. It codes for CASSLDFLNTEAFF.

The chain carries TRBV11-2 and TRBJ1-2; weak D call: TRBD1 (5 bases). This CDR3 has 14 amino acids. The germline CDR1 and CDR2 sequences are SGHAT and FQNNGV. The V and J ends lost 5 bases and 8 bases respectively, with 18 bases between them. CDR3 bases: TGTGCCAGCAGCCAATGGGACTCGGAGAGGGGCTACACCTTC. It encodes CASSQWDSERGYTF.

This chain uses TRBV9 with TRBJ1-4, with 7 bases identical to TRBD1. The ends lost 3 bases at V and 7 bases at J; junction bases unmatched: 6. CDR3 length: 14 residues. The germline gives CDR1 SGDLS, CDR2 YYNGEE. The CDR3: CASSAGRGGEKLFF. For the CDR3, the DNA is TGTGCCAGCAGCGCTGGCAGGGGGGGTGAAAAACTGTTTTTT.

The rearrangement links TRBV29-1 to TRBJ2-7, with D possibly being TRBD1 or TRBD2 (5 bases each). The CDR3 loop spans 17 amino acids. Germline V lookup: CDR1 SQVTM, CDR2 ANQGSEA. V lost 3 bases and J lost 3, with 24 bases in between. Here the CDR3 DNA reads TGCAGCGTTGAGGGTCGGGGCAGGGCCCCCCACCTCTACGAGCAGTACTTC. Translating gives CSVEGRGRAPHLYEQYF.

Here the CDR3 reads CASSYLAGPYTDTQYF. The CDR3 nucleotides read TGCGCCAGCAGCTACTTAGCGGGGCCCTACACAGATACGCAGTATTTT. This rearrangement joins TRBV5-1 to TRBJ2-3, with TRBD2 identical over 8 bases. This CDR3 is 16 amino acids long. Germline CDR1 reads SGHRS; CDR2 reads YFSETQ. With V trimmed by 3 bases and J by 2 bases, 8 bases remained unmatched.

The rearrangement uses TRBV6-1 and TRBJ2-2; 9 bases agree with TRBD1. The germline V gene encodes CDR1 MNHNS and CDR2 SASEGT. The CDR3 is made up of 13 amino acids. J was trimmed by 5 bases and V by 10 bases; bases with no gene match: 5. The CDR3 DNA is TGTGCCACCACCGGGACAGGGACCGGGGAGCTGTTTTTT. Its translation: CATTGTGTGELFF.

In regard to this clone: This same CDR3 is encoded by further DNA sequences in the sample. The chain combines TRBV6-1 with TRBJ1-3; the match to TRBD1 covers 7 bases. Germline V CDR1 and CDR2: MNHNS, SASEGT. This CDR3 comprises 14 residues. The V and J ends lost 4 bases and 1 base, in that order; junction bases with no gene match: 1. CDR3 sequence reads: CASSGRGSGNTIYF. The CDR3 coding sequence is TGTGCCAGCAGTGGCAGGGGGTCTGGAAACACCATATATTTT.